The 17 T cell receptor beta chains listed next were all sequenced from one sample in a study of T cell repertoires in cytomegalovirus infection. TCRdb used MiXCR to reprocess the reads, holding one entry per CDR3 protein. The sample consists of about 360,000 distinct CDR3 sequences, just under 35% of them appearing once. Their antigen targets remain unknown. Sequencing used cultured PBMCs, obtained from culture after CMV antigen stimulation. All receptors derive from a human donor in good health (CMV status not recorded). Some clones in this sample may be carry-over from other donors' samples.

The sample holds one count of this clonotype. The V call is TRBV19, the J call TRBJ1-1; D not certain. The CDR3 sequence is 14 residues long. The V gene lost 3 bases and the J gene lost 4 bases, with 12 bases spanning the gap. Per the germline V gene, CDR1 is LNHDA and CDR2 is SQIVND (reference sequence). In DNA form, the CDR3 reads TGTGCCAGTAGTATTCTGCGCACGACCACTGAAGCTTTCTTT. Its protein product is CASSILRTTTEAFF.

Only a few counts were recorded for this clonotype. V and J are TRBV2 and TRBJ2-1; D is ambiguous. Looked up from germline, CDR1 is SNHLY and CDR2 is FYNNEI. Trimming stripped 8 bases from V and 6 bases from J, with 8 bases between. The CDR3 covers 11 residues. CDR3 protein: CASEDGNEQFF. DNA for the CDR3: TGTGCCAGCGAGGACGGCAATGAGCAGTTCTTC.

The V call is TRBV4-3, the J call TRBJ2-1; no clear D. The CDR3 loop spans 18 amino acids. The V gene lost 0 bases and the J gene lost 2 bases, with 17 bases spanning the gap. The V gene's germline CDR1 is LGHNA and CDR2 YSLEER. The CDR3 loop is CASSQDPHPLQAYNEQFF. DNA of the CDR3: TGCGCCAGCAGCCAAGATCCGCACCCCTTACAAGCCTACAATGAGCAGTTCTTC.

The V gene is TRBV15, the J gene TRBJ1-2, with unresolved D. The CDR3 runs to 15 residues. Germline CDR1 LNHNV, CDR2 YYDKDF (reference sequence). V lost 0 bases and J lost 5, with 13 bases in between. The CDR3, as DNA: TGTGCCACCAGCAGAGAGGCAGACGCGAAGTATGGCTACACCTTC. Translation gives CATSREADAKYGYTF.

The gene calls are TRBV4-3 and TRBJ2-3; 7 nucleotides line up with TRBD1. The trim removed 6 bases at V and 4 bases at J, leaving 10 bases unmatched. Germline V CDR1 and CDR2: LGHNA, YSLEER. The CDR3 contains 15 residues. The CDR3 sequence: CASSRTGARADTQYF. The CDR3 DNA sequence: TGCGCCAGCAGTCGTACAGGGGCAAGAGCAGATACGCAGTATTTT.

The chain carries TRBV6-8 and TRBJ2-1; D is possibly TRBD1 (5 bases). CDR1 is MNHGY, CDR2 SAAAGT, per germline. The V end lost 7 bases, the J end lost 9 bases, and 16 bases lay between the germline ends. CDR3 length equals 13 residues. DNA of the CDR3: TGTGCCAGCAAACAGGAGACCCGGATTGAGCAGTTCTTC. As protein: CASKQETRIEQFF.

A word on this clonotype: A much bigger clone sits one base away, suggesting this may be a read error. V usage is TRBV7-2 and J usage is TRBJ1-5; D not certain. Germline V gives CDR1 SGHTA, CDR2 FQGNSA. The CDR3 is 14 residues long. Trimming left V 6 bases short and J 1 base short, with 10 bases between. Here the CDR3 DNA reads TGTGCCAGCAGGCCCAGCCACAGCAATCAGCCCCAGCATTTT. It codes for CASRPSHSNQPQHF.

The rearrangement links TRBV7-8 to TRBJ1-5; unclear D gene. Germline values: CDR1 SGHVS, CDR2 FQNEAQ. V was cut by 0 bases and J by 4 bases, with 13 bases left in between. This CDR3 comprises 16 residues. The CDR3 is CASSLAGSQSNQPQHF. CDR3 nucleotides: TGTGCCAGCAGCTTAGCCGGCAGCCAGTCGAATCAGCCCCAGCATTTT.

The table lists this clonotype with many counts. The rearrangement uses TRBV7-2 and TRBJ1-1; D unclear. The length of the CDR3 is 14 residues. Looked up from germline, CDR1 is SGHTA and CDR2 is FQGNSA. The ends were cut back, 5 bases at V and 4 bases at J, with 14 bases in the middle. The DNA of the CDR3 is TGTGCCAGCAGCCTCCCCCGGGCAGGCACTGAAGCTTTCTTT. The encoded protein is CASSLPRAGTEAFF.

This clonotype was seen ten or more times. The chain joins TRBV7-2 to TRBJ1-5; D uncertain. V was trimmed by 4 bases and J by 1 base, leaving 5 bases between them. CDR1 is SGHTA, CDR2 FQGNSA, per germline. The CDR3 has 13 amino acids. The CDR3 DNA is TGTGCCAGCAGCTCGACAAGCAATCAGCCCCAGCATTTT. Its translation is CASSSTSNQPQHF.

This clonotype was counted ten times or more. V is TRBV7-2 and J is TRBJ2-1; a possible D gene is TRBD2 (5 bases). The ends were cut back, 3 bases at V and 3 bases at J, with 12 bases in the middle. The germline V gene encodes CDR1 SGHTA and CDR2 FQGNSA. The CDR3 consists of 15 residues. The CDR3 reads CASSLVSGDYNEQFF. The CDR3 DNA follows: TGTGCCAGCAGCTTGGTCAGCGGAGACTACAATGAGCAGTTCTTC.

This clonotype was seen a few times. The chain is built from TRBV19 and TRBJ2-2; 8 bases match TRBD2. CDR1 is LNHDA and CDR2 is SQIVND in the germline V gene (reference sequence). V shed 6 bases, J shed 7 bases, and the junction held 7 bases outside the gene matches. The CDR3 spans 14 residues. This chain's CDR3 is CASSGTRVGGELFF. CDR3 DNA: TGTGCCAGTAGCGGGACTAGGGTTGGCGGGGAGCTGTTTTTT.

The rearrangement links TRBV4-1 to TRBJ2-7, with D hard to call. This CDR3 has 15 residues. The germline V gene has CDR1 MGHRA and CDR2 YSYEKL. V gave up 0 bases and J gave up 3 bases, with 12 bases separating them. This CDR3 reads CASSQELGHYYEQYF. CDR3 coding DNA: TGCGCCAGCAGCCAAGAATTGGGCCACTACTACGAGCAGTACTTC.

This clonotype was recorded a few times. The chain joins TRBV28 to TRBJ1-1; D perhaps matches TRBD1 (5 bases). The CDR3 is made up of 18 amino acids. Germline V CDR1 and CDR2: MDHEN, SYDVKM. V dropped 2 bases and J dropped 5 bases, with 24 bases sitting between them. The CDR3 bases are TGTGCCAGCAGTTTAATCGGGCAGGGAAGGGTCCTGAGGACTGAAGCTTTCTTT. Translating it yields CASSLIGQGRVLRTEAFF.

CDR3 in amino acids: CSAHGGGNNQPQHF. CDR3 in DNA: TGCAGTGCTCACGGAGGGGGAAACAATCAGCCCCAGCATTTT. V gene TRBV20-1 combines with J gene TRBJ1-5; tentatively, D is TRBD1 (6 bases). CDR1 is DFQATT, CDR2 SNEGSKA, per germline (reference sequence). The ends were cut back, 5 bases at V and 3 bases at J, with 14 bases in the middle. The CDR3 totals 14 residues.

This clonotype appeared many times. J is TRBJ1-5 and V is TRBV20-1, with D possibly being TRBD1 (6 bases). The CDR3 spans 13 residues. Per the germline V gene, CDR1 is DFQATT and CDR2 is SNEGSKA (reference sequence). With 5 bases removed from V and 0 bases from J, the gap between germline ends came to 8 bases. The CDR3 is CSAYRDSNQPQHF. CDR3 sequence (DNA): TGCAGTGCTTACAGGGATAGCAATCAGCCCCAGCATTTT.

This clonotype appeared a few times. J is TRBJ2-5 and V is TRBV12-3 or TRBV12-4; 7 positions match TRBD1. The CDR3 contains 14 residues. V lost 6 bases and J lost 3; bases outside the gene matches: 7. For the CDR3, the DNA is TGTGCCAGCAGCCAAGGGACAGCAGAAGAGACCCAGTACTTC. Encoded protein: CASSQGTAEETQYF.